This note documents a single TCR beta chain sequence. Its specificity is not known. The data belong to a study of a mutant IDH1 vaccine in newly diagnosed glioma. At the level of the study: Patients had eight vaccinations, in weeks 1, 3, 5, 7, 11, 15, 19 and 23.

Time point in this sample: week 23, last vaccination. Each dose delivered 300 ug of mutant IDH1 20-mer peptide subcutaneously with imiquimod. New WHO grade 3 or 4 astrocytomas that were IDH1-mutant and ATRX-lost occurred in the donors. The CDR3 consists of 13 residues. The V segment lost 4 bases and the J segment 2 bases; nucleotides outside the gene matches: 2. The germline gives CDR1 MNHNY, CDR2 SVGAGI (reference sequence). Sequencing used immunoSEQ multiplex PCR; TCRdb keeps in-frame clones, though not all of them. This sample carries 25,000 to 30,000 clones, roughly 80% of them seen once, and the ten largest clones take about a sixth.

This receptor was identified in a woman between 25 and 40 years old with glioma. This sequence joins TRBV6-6 and TRBJ2-7; TRBD1 matches at 7 bases. The sequencing used PBMCs, collected from a glioma patient whose treatment included an IDH1 peptide vaccine. The CDR3 sequence: CASSSTGTYEQYF. CDR3 nucleotide sequence: TGTGCCAGCAGTTCGACAGGGACCTACGAGCAGTACTTC.